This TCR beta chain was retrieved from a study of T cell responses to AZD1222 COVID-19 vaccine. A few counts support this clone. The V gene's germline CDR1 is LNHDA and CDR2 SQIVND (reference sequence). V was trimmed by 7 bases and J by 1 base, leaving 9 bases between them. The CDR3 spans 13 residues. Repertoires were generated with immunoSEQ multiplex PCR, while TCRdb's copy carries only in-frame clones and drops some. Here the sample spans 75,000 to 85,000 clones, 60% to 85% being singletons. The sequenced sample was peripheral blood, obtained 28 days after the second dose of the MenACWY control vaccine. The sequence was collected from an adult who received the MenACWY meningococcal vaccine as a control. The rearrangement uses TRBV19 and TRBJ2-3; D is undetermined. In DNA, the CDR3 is TGTGCCAGTAAAGCCTATGGCACAGATACGCAGTATTTT. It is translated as CASKAYGTDTQYF.